Detailed here is one T cell receptor beta chain. Its antigen remains unknown. This sample was included in a study of Graves' ophthalmopathy and Graves' hyperthyroidism. Whole-study findings and limits: Built on 13 signatures, a model told ophthalmopathy apart from stable hyperthyroidism with around 90% sensitivity and around 80% specificity.

Those donors who had ophthalmopathy presented with moderate-to-severe activity, a CAS of ≥3, a NOSPECS of ≥4 and a duration under 3 months. Germline V gives CDR1 MNHNS, CDR2 SASEGT. The V gene lost 7 bases and the J gene lost 7 bases, with 20 bases spanning the gap. The CDR3 consists of 15 residues. Researchers took RNA transcripts and amplified TCR beta CDR3 regions from them. Second-round multiplex PCR came after first-round RT-PCR with HTBI primers. TCRdb itself ran the multiplex PCR reads through MiXCR, one entry per CDR3 protein. The sample records approximately 210,000 distinct CDR3 sequences, about a fifth being singletons.

The source is a woman aged 45-65 years with Graves' ophthalmopathy. Material: peripheral blood. V usage is TRBV6-1 and J usage is TRBJ1-5; D call uncertain. CDR3 residues: CASTGDGYSGQPQHF. CDR3 DNA sequence: TGTGCCAGCACGGGAGACGGATACTCGGGACAGCCCCAGCATTTT.